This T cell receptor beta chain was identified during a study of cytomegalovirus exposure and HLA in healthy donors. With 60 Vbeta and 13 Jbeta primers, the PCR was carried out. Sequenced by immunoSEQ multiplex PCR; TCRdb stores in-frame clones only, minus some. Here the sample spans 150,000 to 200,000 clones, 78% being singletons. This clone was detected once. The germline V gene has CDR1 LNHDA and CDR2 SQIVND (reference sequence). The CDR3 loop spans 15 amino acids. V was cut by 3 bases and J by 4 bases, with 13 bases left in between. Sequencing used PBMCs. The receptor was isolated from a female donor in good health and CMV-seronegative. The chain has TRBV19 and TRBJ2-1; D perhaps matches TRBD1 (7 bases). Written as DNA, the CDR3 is TGTGCCAGTAGTATTGCAGGGGGGCCGTACAATGAGCAGTTCTTC. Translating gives CASSIAGGPYNEQFF.